The clone carrying this T cell receptor beta chain was counted only a few times. Antigen unknown. This CDR3 spans 11 amino acids. The germline V gene has CDR1 SNHLY and CDR2 FYNNEI. Trimming removed 7 bases at V and 5 bases at J, with 8 bases between. The data stem from a study of cytomegalovirus exposure and HLA in healthy donors. Using immunoSEQ multiplex PCR, the repertoire was profiled, and TCRdb retains in-frame clones only, with some absent. The table has 110,000 or so clones, around 95% seen once; the top ten hold roughly 0.66%. Study-wide results and limits: The classifier reportedly diagnosed cytomegalovirus status with high specificity and sensitivity.

The chain links TRBV2 to TRBJ1-2; D is possibly TRBD1 (5 bases). The clonotype was recovered from a woman aged 18-29 years in good health and CMV-seronegative. Specimen: PBMCs. The CDR3 nucleotides read TGTGCCAGCAATCGACAGTATGGCTACACCTTC. It encodes CASNRQYGYTF. The whole variable domain, remainder taken from reference TRBV2 and TRBJ1-2, is EPEVTQTPSHQVTQMGQEVILRCVPISNHLYFYWYRQILGQKVEFLVSFYNNEISEKSEIFDDQFSVERPDGSNFTLKIRSTKLEDSAMYFCASNRQYGYTFGSGTRLTVV.